These 17 T cell receptor beta chains were sequenced from one sample in a study of shared clonotypes between healthy human individuals (dated by TCRdb to the early 2020s). The library was made by the immunoSEQ multiplex PCR assay. The immuneACCESS repertoire file appears here via TCRdb, limited to in-frame rearrangements. These files lack a portion of the clones; in checked studies, under half of the deficit traces to unresolved V genes, and the cause of the others is not known. In all, the sample holds fewer than 600,000 clones, and less than 85% of those were seen once. Of the sample, over 10% is held by the ten largest clones. Sequenced sample: PBMCs. The receptors derive from a woman between 35 and 50 years old in good health. Some clones in this sample may be carry-over from other donors' samples.

The chain combines TRBV5-4 with TRBJ2-3, with 9 bases fitting TRBD2. The germline V gene encodes CDR1 SGHNT and CDR2 YYREEE (reference sequence). V trimming: 1 base; J trimming: 4 bases; junction bases outside the gene matches: 7. This CDR3 comprises 16 residues. The CDR3: CASSLFAGGSADTQYF. In DNA form, the CDR3 reads TGTGCCAGCAGCTTGTTCGCGGGAGGGTCGGCAGATACGCAGTATTTT.

The chain is built from TRBV15 and TRBJ2-3, with 9 nucleotides matching TRBD2. This CDR3 spans 16 amino acids. Trimming cost V 0 bases and J 3 bases; bases outside gene matches: 4. Germline lookup yields CDR1 LNHNV and CDR2 YYDKDF (reference sequence). The CDR3 spells CATSRDLAGITDTQYF. DNA for the CDR3: TGTGCCACCAGCAGAGACCTAGCGGGAATAACAGATACGCAGTATTTT.

The gene calls are TRBV6-5 and TRBJ2-7, with D maybe TRBD2 (6 bases). Germline-derived CDR1 and CDR2 are MNHEY and SVGAGI. This CDR3 spans 14 amino acids. The V gene lost 4 bases and the J gene lost 3 bases, with 13 bases spanning the gap. CDR3 amino acids: CASSSRRLDYEQYF. The CDR3 nucleotides read TGTGCCAGCAGTTCCCGACGACTAGACTACGAGCAGTACTTC.

The chain joins TRBV5-4 to TRBJ2-5; D assignment may be TRBD1 or TRBD2 (6 bases each). V was shortened by 3 bases and J by 5 bases, with 14 bases between the two germline ends. The CDR3 runs 14 residues. The germline V gene has CDR1 SGHNT and CDR2 YYREEE (reference sequence). The CDR3 here is CASSSAGTQETQYF. The CDR3 nucleotides are TGTGCCAGCAGCTCGGCGGGGACACAGGAGACCCAGTACTTC.

The chain joins TRBV4-1 to TRBJ2-1, with D unresolved. The ends were cut back, 8 bases at V and 4 bases at J, with 15 bases in the middle. CDR3 length: 14 residues. The V gene's germline CDR1 is MGHRA and CDR2 YSYEKL. CDR3 sequence reads: CASGASLLYNEQFF. In DNA form, the CDR3 reads TGCGCCAGCGGAGCCAGTCTCTTGTACAATGAGCAGTTCTTC.

The chain is built from TRBV5-4 and TRBJ1-1; TRBD1 might be the D (6 bases). From germline, CDR1 is SGHNT and CDR2 YYREEE (reference sequence). The CDR3 has 14 amino acids. Trimming took off 4 bases at V and 8 bases at J, with 18 bases between the two ends. The CDR3 protein is CASSDYRDLAEAFF. The CDR3, as DNA: TGTGCCAGCAGCGACTACAGGGACCTAGCGGAAGCTTTCTTT.

This rearrangement joins TRBV4-2 to TRBJ2-3; 10 bases match TRBD1. The CDR3 spans 16 residues. Germline V gene data show CDR1 as LGHNA and CDR2 as YNFKEQ. Trimming removed 1 base from V and 1 base from J; junction bases left unmatched: 2. CDR3 loop: CASSQGQGAGTDTQYF. In DNA, the CDR3 is TGTGCCAGCAGCCAAGGACAGGGGGCCGGCACAGATACGCAGTATTTT.

This sequence joins TRBV27 and TRBJ1-2; D is unclear. Germline loops: CDR1 MNHEY, CDR2 SMNVEV (reference sequence). With 4 bases removed from V and 5 bases from J, the gap between germline ends came to 14 bases. The CDR3 length is 14 residues. CDR3 residues: CASSSRSTDYGYTF. The DNA of the CDR3 is TGTGCCAGCAGTTCCCGGAGTACAGATTATGGCTACACCTTC.

There are a few counts of this clone. CDR3 amino acids: CASSIGWGETGELFF. The CDR3 coding sequence is TGTGCCAGTAGTATTGGCTGGGGGGAGACCGGGGAGCTGTTTTTT. This rearrangement joins TRBV19 to TRBJ2-2; D perhaps matches TRBD2 (6 bases). This CDR3 has 15 residues. From germline, CDR1 is LNHDA and CDR2 SQIVND (reference sequence). V was shortened by 3 bases and J by 5 bases, with 13 bases between the two germline ends.

By sample fraction, this clone is medium-sized. The chain couples TRBV5-4 to TRBJ2-7; D ambiguous. CDR3 length equals 13 residues. Germline V gene lookup returns CDR1 SGHNT and CDR2 YYREEE (reference sequence). The ends were cut back, 4 bases at V and 5 bases at J, with 13 bases in the middle. CDR3 bases: TGTGCCAGCAGCCTCTCCTCCATCCACGAGCAGTACTTC. This gives the protein CASSLSSIHEQYF.

The chain uses TRBV7-2 and TRBJ2-1; TRBD2 aligns across 8 bases. This CDR3 is 16 amino acids long. After removal of 1 base from V and 6 bases from J, the junction contained 8 bases not matched to a gene. Germline V gene data show CDR1 as SGHTA and CDR2 as FQGNSA. Here the CDR3 reads CASSLGGSGIVNEQFF. DNA of the CDR3: TGTGCCAGCAGCTTAGGTGGTAGCGGGATCGTCAATGAGCAGTTCTTC. The variable domain in full, with the rest retrieved from reference TRBV7-2 and TRBJ2-1, is GAGVSQSPSNKVTEKGKDVELRCDPISGHTALYWYRQSLGQGLEFLIYFQGNSAPDKSGLPSDRFSAERTGGSVSTLTIQRTQQEDSAVYLCASSLGGSGIVNEQFFGPGTRLTVL.

The chain joins TRBV7-8 to TRBJ1-5; perhaps TRBD1 as D (5 bases). There are 17 residues in the CDR3. Germline V gives CDR1 SGHVS, CDR2 FQNEAQ. V gave up 3 bases and J gave up 4 bases, with 19 bases separating them. The CDR3 reads CASSLVGGVVPNQPQHF. The CDR3 DNA reads TGTGCCAGCAGCTTGGTCGGGGGAGTCGTCCCGAATCAGCCCCAGCATTTT.

V usage is TRBV9 and J usage is TRBJ2-7, with D unclear. CDR3 size: 14 residues. Trimming stripped 0 bases from V and 3 bases from J, with 10 bases between. Germline CDR1 is SGDLS and CDR2 is YYNGEE. DNA for the CDR3: TGTGCCAGCAGCGTAGAGGCCGGAATCTACGAGCAGTACTTC. Protein sequence: CASSVEAGIYEQYF.

The V call is TRBV4-1, the J call TRBJ2-5; D gene uncertain. Germline V gene data show CDR1 as MGHRA and CDR2 as YSYEKL. With 1 base removed from V and 5 bases from J, the gap between germline ends came to 8 bases. This CDR3 is built from 13 residues. CDR3: CASSQVTSETQYF. The CDR3 nucleotides read TGCGCCAGCAGCCAAGTTACGTCGGAGACCCAGTACTTC.

The chain has TRBV5-1 and TRBJ1-2, with 12 bases lining up with TRBD1. The CDR3 runs 15 residues. Germline CDR1 is SGHRS and CDR2 is YFSETQ. Trimming at V came to 4 bases and at J to 5 bases, leaving 6 bases not matched to a gene. The CDR3 spells CASSTGTGGSYGYTF. The CDR3 nucleotides read TGCGCCAGCAGCACCGGGACAGGGGGCTCTTATGGCTACACCTTC.

This clone showed up many times. This sample also contains other DNA sequences that code for the same CDR3. The chain has TRBV6-1 and TRBJ2-4; D may be TRBD2 (6 bases). The CDR3 length is 14 residues. Trimming stripped 2 bases from V and 6 bases from J, with 11 bases between. The germline CDR1 and CDR2 sequences are MNHNS and SASEGT. The CDR3 loop reads CASSEKAEGNIQYF. Here the CDR3 DNA reads TGTGCCAGCAGTGAAAAGGCGGAGGGAAACATTCAGTACTTC.

This chain uses TRBV14 with TRBJ2-1; 8 bases map to TRBD2. Germline assignment: CDR1 SGHDN and CDR2 FVKESK. With V trimmed by 1 base and J by 11 bases, 13 bases remained unmatched. The CDR3 runs 16 residues. The CDR3 nucleotides read TGTGCCAGCAGCCAAGTCCCCGGGGGGGCCAGCGGGAAGCAGTTCTTC. It yields the protein CASSQVPGGASGKQFF.